This is a list of T cell receptor beta chains from one sample in a study of vaccination and CD4 T cells after COVID-19. TCRdb analysed the PCR reads with MiXCR anew, one entry per CDR3 protein. The sample has approximately 3,500 distinct CDR3 sequences, 40% to 50% seen once; the top ten hold approximately 45%. No antigen has been assigned to these receptors. The source material was CD4+ T cells from blood, cultured in vitro. The receptors stem from a human donor who had recovered from COVID-19. Both conserved end residues are part of each CDR3. A D gene is named only where the DNA matches it firmly. Some rows mark clone size as missing; the rest say once, few, many or name a class of expanded clone.

V	J	D	size	DNA	CDR3
TRBV2	TRBJ1-1	.	.	TGTGCCAGCAGGAGAACAGGGAACACTGAAGCTTTCTTT	CASRRTGNTEAFF
TRBV11-2	TRBJ2-2	TRBD2	.	TGTGCCAGCAGCCTCACCTCTGGGGGGGCCGGGGAGCTGTTTTTT	CASSLTSGGAGELFF
TRBV11-3	TRBJ2-4	.	.	TGTGCCTGCCACGGGGTGGCCAAAAACATTCAGTACTTC	CACHGVAKNIQYF
TRBV2	TRBJ2-2	TRBD1	.	TGTGCCAGCAGTGAAGCGGATTTCCGGGACAGGGACGCCGGGGAGCTGTTTTTT	CASSEADFRDRDAGELFF
TRBV19	TRBJ2-3	.	.	TGTGCCAGTAGCCCTTTCAGGGGGAGGGGAGATACGCAGTATTTT	CASSPFRGRGDTQYF
TRBV6-2/TRBV6-3	TRBJ2-7	TRBD2	.	TGTGCCAGCATGGCTAGCGGCTACGAGCAGTACTTC	CASMASGYEQYF
TRBV30	TRBJ1-1	TRBD1	.	TGTGCCTGGGAGGGGGCCCACGGGGACACTGAAGCTTTCTTT	CAWEGAHGDTEAFF
TRBV6-1	TRBJ2-1	TRBD2	few	TGTGCCAGCACACGCAAAGGACTAGCGGACAATGAGCAGTTCTTC	CASTRKGLADNEQFF
TRBV6-1	TRBJ2-4	TRBD2	.	TGTGCCAGCAGGGCGGGAGGGGGTAACATTCAGTACTTC	CASRAGGGNIQYF
TRBV4-1	TRBJ1-3	.	.	TGCGCCAGCAGCCAAGATCGGTTAACACCGGGGTTCTCTGGAAACACCATATATTTT	CASSQDRLTPGFSGNTIYF
TRBV20-1	TRBJ2-2	TRBD2	.	TGCAGTGCTGGAACCGCGGGGGGCACCGGGGAGCTGTTTTTT	CSAGTAGGTGELFF
TRBV2	TRBJ1-5	TRBD1	medium-sized	TGTGCCAGCAGTGGACAGGGGTGGAATCAGCCCCAGCATTTT	CASSGQGWNQPQHF
TRBV5-1	TRBJ2-5	TRBD1	.	TGCGCCAGCAGCTTCGGGCAGGGGGACGAGACCCAGTACTTC	CASSFGQGDETQYF
TRBV20-1	TRBJ2-5	TRBD2	medium-sized	TGCAGTGCTAGTTCGGTTGGCGGGGGGCCGCCCACCAAGAAGACCCAGTACTTC	CSASSVGGGPPTKKTQYF
TRBV9	TRBJ1-2	.	.	TGTGCCAGCAGCGGAATCACAGGGTCCTATAACTATGGCTACACCTTC	CASSGITGSYNYGYTF
TRBV11-2	TRBJ2-3	TRBD2	.	TGTGCCAGTGCCATTAGCGGGGGAGCAGATACGCAGTATTTT	CASAISGGADTQYF
TRBV7-2	TRBJ1-1	.	.	TGTGCCAGCCAGACACAGGGGAACACTGAAGCTTTCTTT	CASQTQGNTEAFF
TRBV10-3	TRBJ2-3	.	few	TGTGCCATCAGTGAGTCGAGGGGGACAGATACGCAGTATTTT	CAISESRGTDTQYF
TRBV6-2/TRBV6-3	TRBJ1-1	.	.	TGTGCCAGCAGTAATGGGGTTACTGAAGCTTTCTTT	CASSNGVTEAFF
TRBV7-2	TRBJ1-6	TRBD1	few	TGTGCCAGCAGCGGACAGGGGAGATGGAATTCACCCCTCCACTTT	CASSGQGRWNSPLHF
TRBV6-5	TRBJ2-5	.	few	TGTGCCAGCAGTTACGGCCCCAGGGAGACCCAGTACTTC	CASSYGPRETQYF
TRBV6-1	TRBJ1-4	.	.	TGTGCCAGCAGTCGGACCCGGGACATCGATGAAAAACTGTTCTTT	CASSRTRDIDEKLFF
TRBV6-1	TRBJ2-7	.	.	TGTGCCAGCAGTGTTGCCCGCTGGGGGACCGAGCAGTACTTC	CASSVARWGTEQYF
TRBV19	TRBJ1-2	TRBD1	.	TGTGCCAGTAGTATAACAGGGGGCTTTATTAAGGGCTATGGCTACACCTTC	CASSITGGFIKGYGYTF
TRBV20-1	TRBJ1-2	.	few	TGCAGTGCTAGGTCGGTAGGGGGAATGGAGGGCTACACCTTC	CSARSVGGMEGYTF
TRBV11-2	TRBJ2-3	TRBD2	.	TGTGCCAGCAGCTTCCAGGCGGGGGGGCCGGGAGATACGCAGTATTTT	CASSFQAGGPGDTQYF
TRBV7-8	TRBJ1-1	.	.	TGTGCCAGCAGCCCCCGGTTGCTCCTGGGCACTGAAGCTTTCTTT	CASSPRLLLGTEAFF
TRBV15	TRBJ2-7	TRBD1	.	TGTGCCACCAGCAGGAGGACAGGGGGCCCCTACGAGCAGTACTTC	CATSRRTGGPYEQYF
TRBV6-5	TRBJ1-2	.	.	TGTGCCAGCAGTTACAGCCACTCCTTAAACTATGGCTACACCTTC	CASSYSHSLNYGYTF
TRBV11-2	TRBJ2-5	.	.	TGTGCCAGCAGCTTAGGGGTAAGGCCTGACCAAGAGACCCAGTACTTC	CASSLGVRPDQETQYF
TRBV24-1	TRBJ2-5	.	few	TGTGCCACCCGAGACAGCCGCCAAGAGACCCAGTACTTC	CATRDSRQETQYF
TRBV6-5	TRBJ1-1	.	few	TGTGCCAGCAGTTACTACATGAACACTGAAGCTTTCTTT	CASSYYMNTEAFF
TRBV20-1	TRBJ1-3	TRBD1	few	TGCAGTGCTAGATCTCGGACAGGAGGAAACACCATATATTTT	CSARSRTGGNTIYF
TRBV9	TRBJ2-5	TRBD2	.	TGTGCCAGCACCCCGATAGCGGGAGGTTTAGAGACCCAGTACTTC	CASTPIAGGLETQYF
TRBV6-5	TRBJ1-5	TRBD1	medium-sized	TGTGCCAGCAGTTACTGGGCCGGGACAGGGGACCAGCCCCAGCATTTT	CASSYWAGTGDQPQHF
TRBV6-2/TRBV6-3	TRBJ2-5	TRBD1	few	TGTGCCAGCAGAGGGACAGGGGAAGAGACCCAGTACTTC	CASRGTGEETQYF
TRBV10-3	TRBJ2-3	.	.	TGTGCCATAGCCGGGCTTAGGACTAGCACAGATACGCAGTATTTT	CAIAGLRTSTDTQYF
TRBV6-2/TRBV6-3	TRBJ2-5	TRBD2	medium-sized	TGTGCCACCTCGACTAGCGGGGTCTTTCGTACGACCCAGTACTTC	CATSTSGVFRTTQYF